The source of this T cell receptor beta chain is a study of shared clonotypes between healthy human individuals. The repertoire was sequenced with immunoSEQ multiplex PCR; TCRdb's copy has only in-frame clones and lacks some. Of fewer than 650,000 clones detected, over 65% appear once; the ten largest clones hold over 10%. V was trimmed by 2 bases and J by 5 bases, leaving 13 bases between them. The CDR3 spans 15 residues. Germline CDR1 and CDR2: LNHDA and SQIVND (reference sequence). V and J are TRBV19 and TRBJ2-1, with a tentative D call TRBD1 (7 bases). The source is a woman in her thirties or forties in good health. Some clones in this sample may be carry-over from other donors' samples. Sequenced input: PBMCs. Written as DNA, the CDR3 is TGTGCCAGTAGTATATGGGGGGACAGCCACAATGAGCAGTTCTTC. Translation gives CASSIWGDSHNEQFF.